This T cell receptor beta chain was observed in a study of T-cell reconstitution after alpha-beta-depleted transplantation in children. Trimming left V 4 bases short and J 6 bases short, with 16 bases between. Looked up from germline, CDR1 is SGHDT and CDR2 is YYEEEE. This CDR3 has 15 amino acids. Ten or more counts support this clonotype. A TCRbeta library incorporating unique molecular identifiers was prepared. TCRdb independently ran MiXCR on the PCR reads; one entry per CDR3 protein. The sample holds nearly 350,000 distinct CDR3 sequences; around 16% are singletons and the top ten take about 41%. The chain links TRBV5-6 to TRBJ2-2; D possibly corresponds to TRBD1 (6 bases). Sequencing was performed on PBMCs, mostly from graft donor cells, taken 360 days after TCRalphabeta/CD19-depleted stem cell transplant. The TCR comes from a male patient between 2 and 10 years old who had a stem cell transplant for acute lymphoblastic leukemia, so the T cells may come from the graft donor. CDR3 in DNA: TGTGCCAGCAGCCCCGACTGGGCAGGGGCCGGGGAGCTGTTTTTT. Translating gives CASSPDWAGAGELFF. Variable domain in full (rest from reference TRBV5-6 and TRBJ2-2): DAGVTQSPTHLIKTRGQQVTLRCSPKSGHDTVSWYQQALGQGPQFIFQYYEEEERQRGNFPDRFSGHQFPNYSSELNVNALLLGDSALYLCASSPDWAGAGELFFGEGSRLTVL.